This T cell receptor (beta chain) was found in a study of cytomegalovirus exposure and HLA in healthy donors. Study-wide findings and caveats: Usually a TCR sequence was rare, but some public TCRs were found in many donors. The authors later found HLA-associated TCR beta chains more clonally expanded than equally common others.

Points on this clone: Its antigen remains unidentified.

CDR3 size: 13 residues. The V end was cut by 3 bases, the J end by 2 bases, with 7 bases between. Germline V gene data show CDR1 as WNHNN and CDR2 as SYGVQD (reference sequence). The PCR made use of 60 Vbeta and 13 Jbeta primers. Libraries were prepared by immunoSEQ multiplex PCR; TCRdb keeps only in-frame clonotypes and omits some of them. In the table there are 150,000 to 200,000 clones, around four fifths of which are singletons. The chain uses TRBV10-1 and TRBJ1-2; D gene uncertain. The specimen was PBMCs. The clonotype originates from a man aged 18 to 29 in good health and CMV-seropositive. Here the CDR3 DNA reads TGCGCCAGCAGTGATTCAGAAAACTATGGCTACACCTTC. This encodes CASSDSENYGYTF.